The 22 T cell receptor beta chains below all came from one sample that was sequenced in a study of shared clonotypes between healthy human individuals. Libraries were prepared by immunoSEQ multiplex PCR; TCRdb keeps only in-frame clonotypes and omits some of them. This table holds around 700,000 clones, about two thirds found once. Sequencing input: memory CD4+ T cells sorted from blood. Subset of the sample: CD45RA-negative fraction. These receptors were obtained from a woman aged 30 to 39 in good health.

This sequence joins TRBV18 and TRBJ2-2; 7 bases align to TRBD1. V trimming: 1 base; J trimming: 9 bases; junction bases outside the gene matches: 2. The length of the CDR3 is 13 residues. The germline CDR1 and CDR2 sequences are KGHSH and LQKENI. Here the CDR3 DNA reads TGTGCCAGCTCACCACGGGACAGCCGGGAGCTGTTTTTT. It codes for CASSPRDSRELFF.

The gene calls are TRBV11-2 and TRBJ2-5, with 9 bases matching TRBD1. Germline V lookup: CDR1 SGHAT, CDR2 FQNNGV. The CDR3 contains 15 residues. V shed 3 bases, J shed 4 bases, and the junction held 6 bases outside the gene matches. DNA of the CDR3: TGTGCCAGCAGCTTCCGCGGGACAGGGTTAGAGACCCAGTACTTC. It specifies CASSFRGTGLETQYF.

The gene calls are TRBV2 and TRBJ2-5; no clear D. V gave up 8 bases and J gave up 5 bases, with 9 bases separating them. This CDR3 spans 11 amino acids. Germline V gives CDR1 SNHLY, CDR2 FYNNEI. The CDR3 DNA follows: TGTGCCAGCGCCCAGCACGAGACCCAGTACTTC. The encoded protein is CASAQHETQYF.

This clone has ten or more counts. V gene TRBV7-2 combines with J gene TRBJ2-7; weak D call: TRBD1 (6 bases). Trimming shortened V by 4 bases and J by 2 bases, and 12 bases separated the two germline ends. CDR1 is SGHTA and CDR2 is FQGNSA in the germline V gene. The CDR3 extends over 14 amino acids. The CDR3 nucleotides are TGTGCCAGCAGCTGGACAGTTCGCCCCTACGAGCAGTACTTC. Translated: CASSWTVRPYEQYF.

As concerns this clone: Other DNA sequences in this sample translate to the same CDR3. The V gene is TRBV2, the J gene TRBJ1-5; D ambiguous. Trimming removed 2 bases from V and 2 bases from J, with 7 bases in between. Germline CDR1 reads SNHLY; CDR2 reads FYNNEI. CDR3 length: 14 residues. The CDR3 DNA reads as TGTGCCAGCAGTGAAAATACAGGCAATCAGCCCCAGCATTTT. Encoded protein: CASSENTGNQPQHF.

V is TRBV2 and J is TRBJ1-2, with D uncertain. V lost 3 bases and J 1 base, leaving 0 bases between the germline ends. CDR1 is SNHLY and CDR2 is FYNNEI in the germline V gene. This CDR3 is 11 amino acids long. This chain's CDR3 is CASSDNYGYTF. Here the CDR3 DNA reads TGTGCCAGCAGTGATAACTATGGCTACACCTTC.

The V and J genes are TRBV5-1 and TRBJ1-1; 11 bases fit TRBD1. There are 13 residues in the CDR3. V was clipped by 4 bases and J by 8 bases; unmatched bases: 4. Germline CDR1 SGHRS, CDR2 YFSETQ. The CDR3 here is CASSMGQGGEAFF. CDR3 in DNA: TGCGCCAGCAGCATGGGACAGGGGGGAGAAGCTTTCTTT.

The chain employs TRBV7-2 and TRBJ1-1; tentative D call: TRBD1 (5 bases). Per germline, CDR1 SGHTA and CDR2 FQGNSA. V was trimmed by 1 base and J by 3 bases, leaving 12 bases between them. CDR3 length: 15 residues. The CDR3 loop is CASSLGGGVYTEAFF. In nucleotides, the CDR3 is TGTGCCAGCAGCTTAGGTGGGGGGGTGTACACTGAAGCTTTCTTT.

V and J are TRBV18 and TRBJ2-3, with D uncertain. V shed 5 bases and J shed 2 bases, with 5 bases lying between them. This CDR3 has 12 amino acids. Germline V gene data show CDR1 as KGHSH and CDR2 as LQKENI. CDR3 nucleotides: TGTGCCAGCTCAGCCTACACAGATACGCAGTATTTT. Amino acid sequence: CASSAYTDTQYF.

This chain uses TRBV6-5 with TRBJ1-3; D may be TRBD1 (5 bases). Germline CDR1 is MNHEY and CDR2 is SVGAGI. The CDR3 runs 14 residues. Deletions cut 5 bases from V and 4 bases from J, with 12 bases between. The CDR3 sequence: CASSQSREGNTIYF. The CDR3 region has the DNA TGTGCCAGCAGTCAATCCAGGGAGGGAAACACCATATATTTT.

The chain carries TRBV6-5 and TRBJ2-7; no definite D call. This CDR3 region has 14 residues. V gave up 0 bases and J gave up 2 bases, with 8 bases separating them. CDR1 is MNHEY and CDR2 is SVGAGI in the germline V gene. Here the CDR3 reads CASSYSVLTYEQYF. CDR3 in DNA: TGTGCCAGCAGTTACTCGGTCCTTACCTACGAGCAGTACTTC.

With regard to this clone: This specimen includes other DNA sequences encoding the same CDR3. The V call is TRBV2, the J call TRBJ2-2; 11 positions match TRBD2. J gave up 6 bases and V 6 bases, and 6 bases lay outside the gene matches. Germline CDR1 is SNHLY and CDR2 is FYNNEI. CDR3 length: 15 residues. CDR3 residues: CASSYIAGGPGELFF. DNA of the CDR3: TGTGCCAGCAGCTACATAGCGGGAGGGCCCGGGGAGCTGTTTTTT. Variable domain in full (rest from reference TRBV2 and TRBJ2-2): EPEVTQTPSHQVTQMGQEVILRCVPISNHLYFYWYRQILGQKVEFLVSFYNNEISEKSEIFDDQFSVERPDGSNFTLKIRSTKLEDSAMYFCASSYIAGGPGELFFGEGSRLTVL.

This clone occurred many times. The chain has TRBV19 and TRBJ2-7; 9 nucleotides match TRBD1. The CDR3 runs to 15 residues. The ends lost 6 bases at V and 3 bases at J; junction bases unmatched: 9. Looked up from germline, CDR1 is LNHDA and CDR2 is SQIVND (reference sequence). The chain's CDR3 is CASSSTGGRVYEQYF. For the CDR3, the DNA is TGTGCCAGTAGCTCCACAGGGGGCCGCGTCTACGAGCAGTACTTC.

The rearrangement uses TRBV2 and TRBJ1-1, with D maybe TRBD1 (6 bases). The CDR3 is 15 amino acids. Germline lookup yields CDR1 SNHLY and CDR2 FYNNEI. V was pared by 3 bases and J by 2 bases, with 13 bases between. The CDR3 here is CASSDPGTPNTEAFF. CDR3 bases: TGTGCCAGCAGTGATCCCGGGACACCTAACACTGAAGCTTTCTTT.

V is TRBV6-1 and J is TRBJ1-5; D is undetermined. Looked up from germline, CDR1 is MNHNS and CDR2 is SASEGT. The CDR3 has 14 residues. V was cut by 1 base and J by 7 bases, with 11 bases left in between. CDR3 amino acids: CASSEVPGTQPQHF. DNA for the CDR3: TGTGCCAGCAGTGAAGTTCCAGGAACCCAGCCCCAGCATTTT.

This chain connects TRBV30 to TRBJ2-2; D may be TRBD1 (6 bases). Trimming removed 5 bases at V and 2 bases at J, with 12 bases between. The CDR3 length is 14 residues. The germline gives CDR1 GTSNPN, CDR2 SVGIG (reference sequence). CDR3 in DNA: TGTGCCTGGTCGGCAGGGGTTAACACCGGGGAGCTGTTTTTT. The encoded protein is CAWSAGVNTGELFF.

The chain links TRBV28 to TRBJ2-7, with TRBD2 matching over 14 bases. J lost 5 bases, V lost 7 bases, and 4 bases had no gene match. Germline V gives CDR1 MDHEN, CDR2 SYDVKM. The CDR3 runs 14 residues. The CDR3 here is CASTLGLAGDEQYF. The CDR3 coding sequence is TGTGCCAGCACTCTGGGACTAGCGGGAGACGAGCAGTACTTC.

The genes are TRBV11-3 and TRBJ2-5; no definite D call. The CDR3 is 13 residues long. V was cut by 2 bases and J by 5 bases, with 9 bases left in between. From germline, CDR1 is SGHNT and CDR2 YENEEA. The CDR3, as DNA: TGTGCCAGCAGCTTAAACCTTGGGGAGACCCAGTACTTC. The encoded protein is CASSLNLGETQYF.

This chain uses TRBV19 with TRBJ2-1; 13 nucleotides align to TRBD2. The CDR3 spans 16 residues. Germline CDR1 and CDR2: LNHDA and SQIVND (reference sequence). J gave up 6 bases and V 10 bases, and 12 bases lay outside the gene matches. CDR3 loop: CATTPGTSGRGNEQFF. The DNA for the CDR3 is TGTGCCACCACTCCCGGAACTAGCGGGAGGGGCAATGAGCAGTTCTTC. Filled out from reference TRBV19 and TRBJ2-1, the complete variable domain reads DGGITQSPKYLFRKEGQNVTLSCEQNLNHDAMYWYRQDPGQGLRLIYYSQIVNDFQKGDIAEGYSVSREKKESFPLTVTSAQKNPTAFYLCATTPGTSGRGNEQFFGPGTRLTVL.

The chain joins TRBV30 to TRBJ2-5; D may match TRBD1 or TRBD2 (5 bases each). V dropped 0 bases and J dropped 9 bases, with 17 bases sitting between them. The germline V gene has CDR1 GTSNPN and CDR2 SVGIG (reference sequence). This CDR3 has 14 residues. CDR3 in amino acids: CAWSVLLGDLAQYF. The CDR3 DNA sequence: TGTGCCTGGAGTGTACTTCTGGGGGATCTGGCCCAGTACTTC.

This clone turned up a few times. The chain uses TRBV5-1 and TRBJ2-4; 10 bases are shared with TRBD1. The CDR3 covers 14 residues. From germline, CDR1 is SGHRS and CDR2 YFSETQ. V lost 5 bases and J lost 7; bases outside the gene matches: 6. Here the CDR3 reads CASSSDRGSNIQYF. The CDR3 DNA is TGCGCCAGCAGTTCGGACAGGGGGTCGAACATTCAGTACTTC.

The V and J genes are TRBV4-1 and TRBJ1-2, with D perhaps matching TRBD1 (6 bases). Trimming pared 2 bases from V and 5 bases from J, leaving 21 bases between. The CDR3 totals 17 residues. Germline V CDR1 and CDR2: MGHRA, YSYEKL. The CDR3 loop is CASSQNAQKDSWYGYTF. The DNA for the CDR3 is TGCGCCAGCAGCCAAAACGCCCAAAAGGACAGTTGGTATGGCTACACCTTC.